What follows are 15 T cell receptor beta chains derived from one specimen sequenced in a study of T cells in Graves' hyperthyroidism and ophthalmopathy. There were TCR beta CDR3 regions amplified from RNA transcripts. Researchers ran a first-round RT-PCR on the TCR CDR3 using the HTBI primer set. TCRdb fed the multiplex PCR reads into MiXCR, producing one record per CDR3 protein. The table shows 600,000 to 700,000 distinct CDR3 sequences, with roughly 45% occurring only once. The sequenced sample consisted of peripheral blood or thyroid tissue (not recorded which). Every receptor here comes from an adult man with Graves' disease, either hyperthyroidism or ophthalmopathy (not recorded which).

In this sample, this clonotype turned up once. In DNA form, the CDR3 reads TGCGCCAGCAGCCGGGACCGAGGGTTTATGAACACTGAAGCTTTCTTT. The encoded protein is CASSRDRGFMNTEAFF. The V call is TRBV4-3, the J call TRBJ1-1; maybe TRBD1 (5 bases). CDR3 length: 16 amino acids. Germline values: CDR1 LGHNA, CDR2 YSLEER. With 4 bases removed from V and 0 bases from J, the gap between germline ends came to 15 bases.

Turning to this clonotype: The CDR3 does not end in the conserved phenylalanine or tryptophan, so this is likely a read error. The DNA is left out, because the CDR3 cannot be placed on it with certainty; the CDR3 is given as TCRdb lists it. The CDR3 sequence: CATSDGNSNQPRPR. The chain joins TRBV24-1 to TRBJ1-5. The CDR3 adds up to 14 amino acids, both ends counted. Germline values: CDR1 KGHDR, CDR2 SFDVKD.

This clonotype was counted many times. This rearrangement joins TRBV20-1 to TRBJ2-7, with D possibly matching TRBD2 (5 bases). Looked up from germline, CDR1 is DFQATT and CDR2 is SNEGSKA (reference sequence). CDR3 length equals 10 residues. Trimming cost V 6 bases and J 5 bases, with 8 bases left between them. The CDR3 sequence: CSAMRDEQYF. The CDR3, as DNA: TGCAGTGCCATGAGGGACGAGCAGTACTTC.

Note on this clonotype: An end of the junction differs from the germline gene, which may be a read error. The chain uses TRBV10-3 and TRBJ1-2; D may be TRBD1 (6 bases). The CDR3 has 14 residues. Per the germline V gene, CDR1 is ENHRY and CDR2 is SYGVKD. In nucleotides, the CDR3 is TGTGCCAGCAGTGAAGCGCACGGGGGCTCTGGCTACACCTTC. This codes for CASSEAHGGSGYTF.

The table lists this clonotype with many counts. This chain links TRBV29-1 with TRBJ1-6, with D perhaps TRBD1 (6 bases). Trimming took off 7 bases at V and 7 bases at J, with 17 bases between the two ends. This CDR3 is built from 14 residues. Germline-derived CDR1 and CDR2 are SQVTM and ANQGSEA. Written as DNA, the CDR3 is TGCAGCGCGAACTACCAGGGGAGGAATTCACCCCTCCACTTT. It translates to CSANYQGRNSPLHF. The variable domain in full, completed from reference TRBV29-1 and TRBJ1-6, reads SAVISQKPSRDICQRGTSLTIQCQVDSQVTMMFWYRQQPGQSLTLIATANQGSEATYESGFVIDKFPISRPNLTFSTLTVSNMSPEDSSIYLCSANYQGRNSPLHFGNGTRLTVT.

This clonotype was found many times. The chain carries TRBV29-1 and TRBJ1-2, with 7 bases lining up with TRBD1. Trimming at V came to 4 bases and at J to 6 bases, leaving 5 bases not matched to a gene. Germline V gene sequence: CDR1 SQVTM, CDR2 ANQGSEA. CDR3 length: 12 amino acids. Written as DNA, the CDR3 is TGCAGCGTTGGAGGTCAGGGGGATGGCTACACCTTC. Its protein product is CSVGGQGDGYTF.

This chain joins TRBV7-9 and TRBJ2-5; 13 bases line up with TRBD2. Germline-derived CDR1 and CDR2 are SEHNR and FQNEAQ (reference sequence). Losses at the gene ends were 4 bases for V and 9 bases for J; bases not matched to a gene: 2. CDR3 length: 13 residues. CDR3 nucleotide sequence: TGTGCCAGCAGCTCGGGGACTAGCGGGGCCCAGTACTTC. It translates to CASSSGTSGAQYF.

The rearrangement joins TRBV7-2 to TRBJ2-7; 7 nucleotides align to TRBD2. The CDR3 extends over 15 amino acids. The V gene's germline CDR1 is SGHTA and CDR2 FQGNSA. Unmatched junction bases numbered 16, after V lost 9 bases and J lost 5 bases. CDR3 protein: CASSAPTSGNDEQYF. As DNA, the CDR3 is TGTGCCAGTAGCGCCCCGACCAGCGGGAATGACGAGCAGTACTTC.

The chain couples TRBV6-6 to TRBJ1-1; a weak D match, TRBD1 (5 bases). There are 14 residues in the CDR3. The germline V and J ends were trimmed by 2 bases and 7 bases, with 14 bases remaining between them. Germline loops: CDR1 MNHNY, CDR2 SVGAGI (reference sequence). The CDR3 sequence: CASSYVAGGGEAFF. DNA of the CDR3: TGTGCCAGCAGTTACGTGGCTGGGGGGGGTGAAGCTTTCTTT.

The rearrangement uses TRBV29-1 and TRBJ2-2; no clear D gene. There are 10 residues in the CDR3. Deletions cut 8 bases from V and 5 bases from J, with 6 bases between. Germline CDR1 is SQVTM and CDR2 is ANQGSEA. In DNA form, the CDR3 reads TGCAGCCAACCAACCGGGGAGCTGTTTTTT. This encodes CSQPTGELFF.

This clonotype was seen at least ten times. J is TRBJ1-2 and V is TRBV9, with D unresolved. The germline gives CDR1 SGDLS, CDR2 YYNGEE. The length of the CDR3 is 15 residues. Trimming took off 0 bases at V and 4 bases at J, with 13 bases between the two ends. CDR3 in amino acids: CASSVARELGYGYTF. CDR3 coding DNA: TGTGCCAGCAGCGTAGCAAGGGAGTTGGGCTATGGCTACACCTTC.

This clonotype was recorded only once. This chain joins TRBV15 and TRBJ1-2; 9 bases match TRBD1. CDR3 length equals 15 residues. Germline CDR1 and CDR2: LNHNV and YYDKDF (reference sequence). J lost 6 bases, V lost 0 bases, and 5 bases had no gene match. CDR3 region: CATSRDGTGTNGYTF. As DNA, the CDR3 is TGTGCCACCAGCAGAGACGGGACAGGGACAAATGGCTACACCTTC.

A note on this clonotype: The germline gene is not matched at one end of the junction; a read error may be the cause. The genes are TRBV4-1 and TRBJ2-5; D unclear. The germline V gene encodes CDR1 MGHRA and CDR2 YSYEKL. This CDR3 comprises 14 residues. As DNA, the CDR3 is TGTGCCAGCAGCCAAGATAGGGCGGCAGAGACCCAGTACTTC. Translation gives CASSQDRAAETQYF.

This clonotype was seen ten or more times. This sequence joins TRBV10-2 and TRBJ1-5; D might be TRBD1 (5 bases). Germline V gives CDR1 WSHSY, CDR2 SAAADI. The CDR3 loop spans 16 amino acids. Trimming stripped 0 bases from V and 4 bases from J, with 13 bases between. For the CDR3, the DNA is TGCGCCAGCAGTGAGTCCGTAGGACATTCGAATCAGCCCCAGCATTTT. Its protein product is CASSESVGHSNQPQHF.

This clonotype was detected ten times or more. The gene calls are TRBV25-1 and TRBJ1-2; tentative D call: TRBD1 (6 bases). The germline V gene has CDR1 MGHDK and CDR2 SYGVNS. CDR3 length equals 15 residues. Trimming shortened V by 6 bases and J by 4 bases, and 18 bases separated the two germline ends. The CDR3 DNA follows: TGTGCCAGCAGCGATATTACAGGGACTCCCTATGGCTACACCTTC. This gives the protein CASSDITGTPYGYTF.